These T cell receptor beta chains were read from a single sample in a study of naive and memory T cell subsets. A single record per CDR3 protein comes from TCRdb applying MiXCR to the UMI-ligation and nested PCR reads. Here the sample spans about 82,000 distinct CDR3 sequences, about 9.9% being singletons. Sequencing input: naive CD8+ T cells from blood. The receptor set was obtained from a human donor in good health. The CDR3 runs from the conserved cysteine through the conserved F or W. The order of the fields is D gene, J gene, V gene, clone size, CDR3 DNA, CDR3 protein. D genes are given only for firm matches. The size entry is marked missing in some rows and otherwise reads once, few, many or a size class.

>NA|TRBJ2-1|TRBV14|once
TGTGCCAGCAGCCCCCGGGACACCAAGACTGGCACCCACCACAATGAGCAGTTCTTC
CASSPRDTKTGTHHNEQFF
>TRBD2|TRBJ2-3|TRBV27|few
TGTGCCAGCAGCCTACGAGTAGCGGGAGAGTCAGATACGCAGTATTTT
CASSLRVAGESDTQYF
>TRBD2|TRBJ2-1|TRBV12-3/TRBV12-4|many
TGTGCCAGCAGAGCTAGCGGGAGGTACAATGAGCAGTTCTTC
CASRASGRYNEQFF
>NA|TRBJ2-2|TRBV4-3|many
TGCGCCAGCAGCCAAGAACTAACCGGGGAGCTGTTTTTT
CASSQELTGELFF
>TRBD2|TRBJ2-3|TRBV5-1|many
TGCGCCAGCAGCTCGCGGGGGGCAAATCAAGATACGCAGTATTTT
CASSSRGANQDTQYF
>TRBD2|TRBJ2-3|TRBV4-2|NA
TGTGCCAGCAGCCTTAGGACTAGTAGTGTCGCAGATACGCAGTATTTT
CASSLRTSSVADTQYF
>NA|TRBJ2-1|TRBV7-2|few
TGTGCCAGCAGCTTAAGTCAAGGCGGGTTTAGCTCCTACAATGAGCAGTTCTTC
CASSLSQGGFSSYNEQFF
>NA|TRBJ2-7|TRBV7-2|NA
TGTGCCAGCAGCTTAGTCCCTGGAACCTACGAGCAGTACTTC
CASSLVPGTYEQYF
>NA|TRBJ2-3|TRBV20-1|many
TGCAGTGCTAGCGGCGGCTGGGGGAGCACAGATACGCAGTATTTT
CSASGGWGSTDTQYF
>NA|TRBJ1-5|TRBV30|few
TGTGCCTGGAGCATAGGGAGGTCCGATCAGCCCCAGCATTTT
CAWSIGRSDQPQHF
>NA|TRBJ1-5|TRBV28|NA
TGTGCCAGCAGTTCCCTCTGGTTCGGGGCGGATCAGCCCCAGCATTTT
CASSSLWFGADQPQHF
>TRBD1|TRBJ2-1|TRBV2|few
TGTGCCAGCAGGAGGGGGACAGGGTTGTTCAATGAGCAGTTCTTC
CASRRGTGLFNEQFF
>TRBD1|TRBJ2-7|TRBV29-1|NA
TGCAGCGTTGAAGATGTGGAGACAGGGGGCCGGTACGAGCAGCACTTC
CSVEDVETGGRYEQHF
>NA|TRBJ2-1|TRBV19|NA
TGTGCCAGTAGTATCGGCACGGGGGTCTACAATGAGCAGTTCTTC
CASSIGTGVYNEQFF
>NA|TRBJ2-6|TRBV29-1|many
TGCAGCGTTGAAGACGGCTACGGCAACGTCCTGACTTTC
CSVEDGYGNVLTF
>NA|TRBJ2-1|TRBV28|NA
TGTGCCAGCAGTCCTCTGGGACACTCGGAGCAGTTCTTC
CASSPLGHSEQFF
>NA|TRBJ1-1|TRBV27|many
TGTGCCAGCAGTTCGGACAGTTTCGAACCTGAAGCTTTCTTT
CASSSDSFEPEAFF
>NA|TRBJ2-1|TRBV29-1|few
TGCAGCGTTGAATACGGGAGCTCCTACAATGAGCAGTTCTTC
CSVEYGSSYNEQFF
>TRBD1|TRBJ2-1|TRBV20-1|many
TGCAGTGCTCGAAAAACCGGGACAGGGTCATATGAGCAGTTCTTC
CSARKTGTGSYEQFF
>TRBD2|TRBJ2-2|TRBV9|NA
TGTGCCAGCAGCGAGCGGATTAGCGGGGCGACGAACACCGGGGAGCTGTTTTTT
CASSERISGATNTGELFF
>TRBD1|TRBJ1-2|TRBV7-9|many
TGTGCCAGCAGCTCGGACAGGGGGACAATCTATGGCTACACCTTC
CASSSDRGTIYGYTF
>NA|TRBJ2-1|TRBV27|many
TGTGCCAGCAGTCCGAACTACAATGAGCAGTTCTTC
CASSPNYNEQFF
>NA|TRBJ1-2|TRBV20-1|NA
TGCAGTCCTTCCGACAGGAACTATGGCTACACCTTC
CSPSDRNYGYTF
>TRBD1|TRBJ2-7|TRBV6-6|many
TGTGCCAGCAGCCCCTCGACAGGGGTTGTCTACGAGCAGTACTTC
CASSPSTGVVYEQYF
>NA|TRBJ2-1|TRBV4-1|NA
TGCGCCAGCAGCCAAGAAAGGGGGGGCTCCTACAATGAGCAGTTCTTC
CASSQERGGSYNEQFF
>TRBD2|TRBJ2-1|TRBV20-1|few
TGCAGTGCTAGAGATCGACTACTAGCGGGAGGCTACAATGAGCAGTTCTTC
CSARDRLLAGGYNEQFF
>NA|TRBJ2-7|TRBV20-1|many
TGCAGTGCGGAGACTAGAAGCTCCTACGAGCAGTACTTC
CSAETRSSYEQYF
>NA|TRBJ2-7|TRBV29-1|many
TGCAGCGTTGATGATGGCAGAACCTACGAGCAGTACTTC
CSVDDGRTYEQYF
>NA|TRBJ2-7|TRBV20-1|many
TGCAGTGCTAGAGATTTGGGGGGGCACACCTACGAGCAGTACTTC
CSARDLGGHTYEQYF
>NA|TRBJ1-5|TRBV24-1|many
TGTGCCACCAGTGATTCGTCTAGCAATCAGCCCCAGCATTTT
CATSDSSSNQPQHF
>NA|TRBJ2-3|TRBV15|many
TGTGCCACCAGCAGAGAGGTGGTTGATACGCAGTATTTT
CATSREVVDTQYF
>NA|TRBJ2-1|TRBV7-9|NA
TGTGCCAGCAGCCCTAGCGCGAGCTCCTACAATGAGCAGTTCTTC
CASSPSASSYNEQFF
>NA|TRBJ2-7|TRBV2|NA
TGTGCCAGTACAACAGAAAAGGGCGAGCAGTACTTC
CASTTEKGEQYF
>TRBD2|TRBJ2-3|TRBV27|NA
TGTGCCAGCAGTTCAAAGGGGAGGGGCCTGGATACGCAGTATTTT
CASSSKGRGLDTQYF
>NA|TRBJ2-1|TRBV29-1|NA
TGCAGCGTTATCATAAGCTCCTACAATGAGCAGTTCTTC
CSVIISSYNEQFF
>TRBD1|TRBJ2-7|TRBV5-1|many
TGCGCCAGCAGCTGGGGACAGGCCTACGAGCAGTACTTC
CASSWGQAYEQYF
>TRBD1|TRBJ2-7|TRBV19|few
TGTGCCACCAAACAGGGGCCTTACGAGCAGTACTTC
CATKQGPYEQYF
>NA|TRBJ2-1|TRBV20-1|few
TGCAGTGCTAGAGATCTCGCTACCGCCTACAATGAGCAGTTCTTC
CSARDLATAYNEQFF
>NA|TRBJ2-1|TRBV12-3/TRBV12-4|few
TGTGCCAGCAGTTTAACCTCCCGATCGGCGGACGCCTACAATGAGCAGTTCTTC
CASSLTSRSADAYNEQFF
>NA|TRBJ2-1|TRBV3-1|many
TGTGCCAGCAGTCAAGGAGATGGGACTTTATACAATGAGCAGTTCTTC
CASSQGDGTLYNEQFF
>NA|TRBJ1-2|TRBV30|many
TGTGCCCAGAACCGCGGGGCGTTCTACACCTTC
CAQNRGAFYTF
>NA|TRBJ1-1|TRBV6-6|few
TGTGCCAGCAGTTACATTTTCAGGGATGAAGCTTTCTTT
CASSYIFRDEAFF
>NA|TRBJ2-7|TRBV28|many
TGTGCCAGCAGTTCCTACACGTACGAGCAGTACTTC
CASSSYTYEQYF
>NA|TRBJ2-1|TRBV25-1|few
TGTGCCAGCAGTGAAACCAACAGAAATGGGGATGAGCAGTTCTTC
CASSETNRNGDEQFF